This T cell receptor beta chain derives from a study of breast tumors, draining lymph nodes, adjacent tissues (dated by TCRdb to about 2016). In terms of the full investigation: In breast cancer patients, the study compared the TCR beta repertoires of tumor, adjacent nontumor tissue and axillary lymph nodes. In human breast cancer, the study set out to assess how tumor, surrounding tissue and draining lymph node repertoires relate to one another and whether T cells might be exchanged between them. Beyond this particular receptor, the publication reports: The study presented the conclusion that tumor T cells originate in lymph nodes as consistent with a hypothesis, not as something directly demonstrated. Tumors showed preferential V and J gene usage, and their T-cell repertoire diversity fell below that of lymph nodes yet above that of nontumor tissue. The similarity between tumor and nontumor tissue repertoires was significantly greater in luminal-like breast cancer than in basal-like breast cancer. The data were judged consistent with most tumor T cells deriving from the lymph node and then expanding within tumor tissue.

Lymph node samples were obtained from the axillary draining lymph nodes of breast cancer patients. The CDR3 measures 16 amino acids from cysteine to phenylalanine. Left in the record is the CDR3 DNA by itself, 48 bases read in frame from the first base. The sequencer listed for this sample is Illumina HiSeq 2000. TCR beta chain libraries were generated by multiplex PCR amplification. High-throughput sequencing was used to analyze the amplified TCR beta chain products. TCRdb redid the processing of the public reads, applying fastp at Q25 and MiXCR, and retained in-frame beta chains. Each record represents a unique CDR3 protein, reported with the most common genes and DNA among its rows. Here the sample has about 110,000 distinct CDR3 sequences; about 30% occur a single time. The ten largest clones add up to approximately 5% of the sample. Notes on this clonotype: Its antigen target is currently unknown. An end of the junction does not agree with germline; a read error may underlie this.

Sequencing was performed on axillary lymph node tissue. The rearrangement combines TRBV12-3 or TRBV12-4 with TRBJ1-6; the best D guess is TRBD1, with 5 bases matching. The receptor comes from a female donor with breast cancer. Some clones in this sample may be carry-over from other donors' samples. The encoded CDR3 is CANSLDGTVYNSPLRF. The bases read TGTGCCAACAGTCTAGACGGGACGGTCTATAATTCACCCCTCCGCTTT.